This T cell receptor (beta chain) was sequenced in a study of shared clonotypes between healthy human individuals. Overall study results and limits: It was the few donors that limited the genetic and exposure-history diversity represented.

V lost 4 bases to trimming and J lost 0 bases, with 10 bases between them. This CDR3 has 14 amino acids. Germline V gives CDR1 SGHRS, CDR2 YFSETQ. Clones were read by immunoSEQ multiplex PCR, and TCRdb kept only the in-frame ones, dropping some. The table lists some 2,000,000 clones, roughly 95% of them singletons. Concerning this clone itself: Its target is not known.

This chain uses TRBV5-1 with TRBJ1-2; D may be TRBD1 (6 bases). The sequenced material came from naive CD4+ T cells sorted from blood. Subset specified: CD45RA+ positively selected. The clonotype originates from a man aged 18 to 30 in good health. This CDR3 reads CASSEEGANYGYTF. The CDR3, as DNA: TGCGCCAGCAGCGAAGAGGGGGCTAACTATGGCTACACCTTC. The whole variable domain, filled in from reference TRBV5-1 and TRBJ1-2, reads KAGVTQTPRYLIKTRGQQVTLSCSPISGHRSVSWYQQTPGQGLQFLFEYFSETQRNKGNFPGRFSGRQFSNSRSEMNVSTLELGDSALYLCASSEEGANYGYTFGSGTRLTVV.